This T cell receptor (beta chain) was identified during a study of blood T cell repertoires in COVID-19 (TCRdb year 2020). Broadly, across the study: Collaborator samples came from the United States, Italy and Spain and covered acute and convalescent phases of COVID-19. The prospective study material was composed of cDNA or gDNA derived from T cells, B-cell-depleted T cells, or PBMCs. HLA class I and class II types, where available, came from metadata supplied by the sample provider rather than from assay-based typing. A de-identified subject ID, COVID-19 status, age in years and sex were almost always included in the sample metadata. The repertoires were released in a freely available public database intended as a resource for research on the immune response to SARS-CoV-2. Subjects who had been exposed to COVID-19, were actively infected with it, or had recovered from it provided the deeply sampled blood TCRbeta repertoires that made up the dataset. Samples were obtained from the ongoing ImmuneRACE study (first 160 participants) and from 1,254 subjects provided by 6 global collaborators. Points the paper makes about the study in general: The amount of clinical and demographic metadata varied by source and participant and was provided uncurated.

Of note for this clone: This receptor's antigen is unknown. No much larger clonotype is one base removed from it; base qualities were not supplied.

Collaborating institutions collected whole blood in K2EDTA tubes following their own protocols. For TCRbeta analysis, collaborator samples were shipped as frozen whole blood, as isolated PBMCs, or as DNA extracted from either sample type. From the cysteine up to the phenylalanine, the CDR3 has a length of 17 residues. The kept DNA is CDR3 alone, 51 bases in frame from the first base. The germline V gene sets CDR1 to MGHRA and CDR2 to YSYEKL. The junction shows trimming of 5 bases on V and 1 base on J, plus 20 bases between the germline ends. TCRbeta CDR3 regions were amplified from genomic DNA by means of the immunoSEQ Assay, a bias-controlled multiplex PCR. In the source study's methods: Within the assay, amplification of reference gene primers was used to estimate how many nucleated cells each sample contained. To quantify the absolute abundance of each unique TCRbeta CDR3 rearrangement, sequence reads were collapsed and filtered. For each sample, productive Simpson clonality was calculated by taking the square root of Simpson's diversity index across productive rearrangements. The source is immuneACCESS, and TCRdb retained only in-frame sequences with V and J called. Part of the clones is not carried over; for the studies checked, unresolved V genes explain less than half of this, and the remainder is unexplained. That table is the source of V, J and clone size, and D and trimming were worked out from the DNA. The sample table lists roughly 380,000 clones, roughly 85% of them with a count of one. Roughly 3.4% of the sample is taken by the ten largest.

Recombination connected TRBV4-1 to TRBJ2-5; a tentative D call is TRBD1 (6 bases match). The material sequenced was peripheral blood. This receptor was obtained from a woman aged 18-29 years with acute or convalescent COVID-19. Read as DNA, the sequence is TGCGCCAGCAGCTCAGATGCCAGGACAGACCCCCAAGAGACCCAGTACTTC. It translates as CASSSDARTDPQETQYF.